This TCR beta chain was sequenced during a study of blood T cell repertoires in COVID-19. Study as a whole: Sites in the United States, Italy and Spain provided acute and convalescent COVID-19 samples. Nucleic acid was either cDNA or gDNA, and it came from T cells, B-cell-depleted T cells, or PBMCs.

Authors' processing steps: Estimation of nucleated cell counts relied on the amplification of reference gene primers. Assay used: immunoSEQ multiplex PCR; TCRdb lists only in-frame clones, some missing. V and J calls and clone size follow that table, whereas D and trimming were derived from the DNA. The profile shows some 340,000 clones, around 85% of them singletons. Trimming cost V 4 bases and J 4 bases, with 20 bases left between them. This CDR3 region has 17 residues. The germline gives CDR1 MNHNS, CDR2 SASEGT. This chain links TRBV6-1 with TRBJ2-1; tentative D call: TRBD1 (6 bases). The sequence was obtained from a woman in her late teens or twenties with acute or convalescent COVID-19. The sample taken for sequencing was peripheral blood. In DNA, the CDR3 is TGTGCCAGCAGTGGACCCCCTGACAGGAAAAGGTACAATGAGCAGTTCTTC. Translation: CASSGPPDRKRYNEQFF.